This T cell receptor beta chain comes out of a study of early T cells in non-severe SARS-CoV-2 infection. Each CDR3 protein is one row after TCRdb ran MiXCR on the 5' RACE reads. The sample lists approximately 81,000 distinct CDR3 sequences; roughly 5.7% were seen once. Germline V gives CDR1 DFQATT, CDR2 SNEGSKA (reference sequence). Trimming removed 2 bases at V and 3 bases at J, with 8 bases between. There are 13 residues in the CDR3. The TCR originated in an adult who was a healthcare worker with PCR-confirmed SARS-CoV-2 infection or an uninfected control (not recorded which). Source material: whole blood. The genes are TRBV20-1 and TRBJ2-1; D is uncertain. CDR3 sequence: CSARSLIYNEQFF. The CDR3 DNA reads TGCAGTGCTAGAAGCCTAATCTACAATGAGCAGTTCTTC.